The present T cell receptor beta chain was sequenced within a study of identical twins. The CDR3 has 14 amino acids. With V trimmed by 4 bases and J by 4 bases, 5 bases remained unmatched. In germline, CDR1 is SGHRS, CDR2 YFSETQ. One entry per CDR3 protein results from TCRdb running MiXCR on the 5' RACE reads. Of some 730,000 distinct CDR3 sequences listed, around a sixth are singletons. The sample was also linked to a second study, of T cells expressing NK-cell markers. That source notes: Out of eight donors sequenced, seven tested HCMV-seropositive and the remaining one seronegative. As a fraction of CD8+ T cells, dominant NKG2C+ clonotypes reached roughly 1.0-7.5% in 5 or 6 donors.

What was sequenced was PBMCs. This TCR was sampled from a woman under 30 in good health. The rearrangement uses TRBV5-1 and TRBJ2-3, with 8 bases matching TRBD2. The CDR3 reads CASSKGLAADTQYF. Written as DNA, the CDR3 is TGCGCCAGCAGCAAAGGACTAGCCGCAGATACGCAGTATTTT.